By share of the sample, the clone carrying this TCR beta chain is medium-sized. Its target is not known. The entry originates in a study of tumor-infiltrating lymphocytes in primary liver carcinoma. Across the study: Tumors were staged T1-T3 N0M0 and measured about 4 to 11 cm across.

Points from the study as a whole: Lesser overlap characterized tumor-adjacent and tumor-blood pairs relative to tumor region pairs. Only about 8-25% of top clones appeared in all five tumor regions.

Starting from 450 to 500 ng of total RNA, TCR beta cDNA was produced with a primer in the constant region. Amplification in three nested multiplex PCR rounds with slightly modified ARM-PCR gave rise to TCR beta libraries. With TRBV1-TRBV30 forward primers and a C-beta reverse primer, the first two PCR rounds were run for around 10 cycles each. TCRdb fed the multiplex PCR reads into MiXCR, producing one record per CDR3 protein. The sample records 20,000 to 25,000 distinct CDR3 sequences, over 60% being singletons. CDR3 length: 16 amino acids. CDR1 SEHNR and CDR2 FQNEAQ come from the germline V gene (reference sequence). Germline trimming cut 1 base from V and 7 bases from J; bases unmatched to any gene: 7. DNA and RNA were both co-extracted from roughly 18-30 mg of bulk tissue that had not been sorted. Tumors were each sampled at five separate regions.

Sequencing input: liver tumor tissue from sampling region 1. Documented subset: tumor region T1, superior pole. The chain employs TRBV7-9 and TRBJ2-1; TRBD2 aligns across 10 bases. This clonotype was sampled from a young woman with primary liver carcinoma and hepatitis B virus infection. CDR3 sequence: CASSLGTSGARNEQFF. The DNA of the CDR3 is TGTGCCAGCAGCTTAGGGACTAGCGGAGCTAGGAATGAGCAGTTCTTC.